This TCR beta chain was retrieved from a study of cytomegalovirus exposure and HLA in healthy donors. Clones were read by immunoSEQ multiplex PCR, and TCRdb kept only the in-frame ones, dropping some. Among under 200,000 clones, under 90% were seen once, and the ten largest hold under 4.5%. Trimming took 5 bases from V and 2 from J; bases not matched to a gene: 6. CDR1 and CDR2 from the germline V gene are SGHNT and YENEEA. This CDR3 comprises 15 residues. The chain has TRBV11-3 and TRBJ1-2, with 9 nucleotides matching TRBD1. This clonotype was sampled from a man aged 18 to 29 in good health and CMV-seropositive. The sample taken for sequencing was PBMCs. The CDR3 DNA follows: TGTGCCAGCAGCGCCCGGGACAGGGTGAACTATGGCTACACCTTC. Residues: CASSARDRVNYGYTF.